This TCR beta chain stems from a study of molecular identifiers for immune sequencing clone quantification. V lost 0 bases and J lost 6, with 7 bases in between. Germline V gene data show CDR1 as SGHDT and CDR2 as YYEEEE. The CDR3 has 12 amino acids. Previously described methods and listed TCR primers produced bulk TCR libraries. In TCRdb, the PCR reads were re-called with MiXCR into one record per CDR3 protein. The top ten hold around 1.5% of the sample, which has some 65,000 distinct CDR3 sequences, 15% to 20% seen once. This clonotype was observed at least ten times. What was sequenced was naive CD8+ T cells from blood, with Jurkat cell RNA spiked in. Subset given: FACS-sorted CD8+CD4-CCR7+CD45RA+ naive T cells. The sequence was obtained from a human donor in good health. Some libraries in this study had Jurkat cell RNA spiked in. The chain joins TRBV5-6 to TRBJ2-7; D uncertain. In DNA form, the CDR3 reads TGTGCCAGCAGCTTGGGTGGAAGCGAGCAGTACTTC. This translates into CASSLGGSEQYF.